A selection of T cell receptor beta chains follows, all from one sample in a study of blood T cells in healthy people across ages. TCRdb itself ran the 5' RACE reads through MiXCR, one entry per CDR3 protein. The sample contains roughly 1,500,000 distinct CDR3 sequences, around 39% of which appear only once. The sample was blood. Receptors originate from a woman aged 18-29 years in good health. Both conserved end residues are trimmed from each CDR3. Each record gives: J gene, V gene, CDR3 protein.

j_gene: TRBJ2-3; v_gene: TRBV20-1; CDR3aa: SARLNTGLAGVDTQY
j_gene: TRBJ2-5; v_gene: TRBV6-6; CDR3aa: ASSPDPMLGIPETQY
j_gene: TRBJ1-1; v_gene: TRBV3-1; CDR3aa: ASSFRGGQGNTEAF
j_gene: TRBJ2-2; v_gene: TRBV6-2/TRBV6-3; CDR3aa: ASSRWDRGLPITGELF
j_gene: TRBJ2-1; v_gene: TRBV3-1; CDR3aa: ASSLDSTEEF
j_gene: TRBJ2-7; v_gene: TRBV4-1; CDR3aa: ASSHPGNEQY
j_gene: TRBJ2-3; v_gene: TRBV10-2; CDR3aa: ASSEGRSPDTQY
j_gene: TRBJ2-3; v_gene: TRBV5-4; CDR3aa: ASSMDGSDTQY
j_gene: -; v_gene: TRBV29-1; CDR3aa: SAGGAATAQNIQY
j_gene: TRBJ1-3; v_gene: TRBV7-2; CDR3aa: ASSAHKGNTIY
j_gene: TRBJ2-1; v_gene: TRBV3-1; CDR3aa: AGSHSGSGYNEQF
j_gene: TRBJ1-2; v_gene: TRBV10-3; CDR3aa: AISESGDGNGYT
j_gene: TRBJ1-5; v_gene: TRBV6-2/TRBV6-3; CDR3aa: ASRKRQARDQPQH
j_gene: TRBJ2-7; v_gene: TRBV7-2; CDR3aa: ASSPAGTRENEQY
j_gene: TRBJ2-1; v_gene: TRBV29-1; CDR3aa: SVADSYNEQF